This T cell receptor (beta chain) was sequenced during a study of shared clonotypes between healthy human individuals. V lost 7 bases to trimming and J lost 4 bases; unmatched junction nucleotides: 12. Germline loops: CDR1 MDHEN, CDR2 SYDVKM. The CDR3 has 15 amino acids. The data were produced by immunoSEQ multiplex PCR, yet TCRdb's version contains in-frame clones alone and is incomplete. Here the sample spans roughly 2.2 million clones, approximately 90% being singletons. This clonotype originated in a man between 18 and 29 years old in good health. Some clones in this sample may be carry-over from other donors' samples. The chain has TRBV28 and TRBJ1-1; 7 nucleotides align to TRBD1. The source material was naive CD4+ T cells from PBMCs. The subset is: CD45RA+ positively selected. The CDR3 DNA is TGTGCCAGCACCACGCGAGGGGGCCTTGGCACTGAAGCTTTCTTT. Its protein is CASTTRGGLGTEAFF. The full variable domain, completed using reference TRBV28 and TRBJ1-1, is DVKVTQSSRYLVKRTGEKVFLECVQDMDHENMFWYRQDPGLGLRLIYFSYDVKMKEKGDIPEGYSVSREKKERFSLILESASTNQTSMYLCASTTRGGLGTEAFFGQGTRLTVV.